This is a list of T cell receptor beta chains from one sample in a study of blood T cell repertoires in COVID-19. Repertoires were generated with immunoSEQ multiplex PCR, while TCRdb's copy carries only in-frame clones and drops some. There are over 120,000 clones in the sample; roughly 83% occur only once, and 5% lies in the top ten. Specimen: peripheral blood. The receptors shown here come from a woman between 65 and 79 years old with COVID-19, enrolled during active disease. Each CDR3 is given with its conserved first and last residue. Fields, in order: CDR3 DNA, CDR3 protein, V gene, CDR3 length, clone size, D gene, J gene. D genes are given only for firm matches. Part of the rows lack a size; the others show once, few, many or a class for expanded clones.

TGCGCCAGCAGCTTGACGGGAGATACGCAGTATTTT	CASSLTGDTQYF	TRBV5-1	12	NA	NA	TRBJ2-3
TGTGCCAGCAGCCAAGGACAGAGTGGAGGCACCATATATTTT	CASSQGQSGGTIYF	TRBV6-5	14	NA	NA	TRBJ1-3
TGTGCCAGCAGCTTGAGGGTCGGGAAACGCACAGATACGCAGTATTTT	CASSLRVGKRTDTQYF	TRBV5-6	16	NA	NA	TRBJ2-3
TGCAGCGTTGTGTACACTAGCGGGTCTCGCACAGATACGCAGTATTTT	CSVVYTSGSRTDTQYF	TRBV29-1	16	NA	TRBD2	TRBJ2-3
TGTGCCAGCAGCCCTCAGATAGGGGGTACAGAGACCCAGTACTTC	CASSPQIGGTETQYF	TRBV9	15	NA	NA	TRBJ2-5
TGTGCCAGCAGCCCCCATGCAGGGCGCACAGATACGCAGTATTTT	CASSPHAGRTDTQYF	TRBV7-2	15	NA	NA	TRBJ2-3
TGTGCCAGCAGCTTAGGTTCTAGCAGTCCGGAGACCCAGTACTTC	CASSLGSSSPETQYF	TRBV7-2	15	NA	NA	TRBJ2-5
TGTGCCAGCCGCGGACAGGGCGAAATTCAGCCCCAGCATTTT	CASRGQGEIQPQHF	TRBV28	14	NA	TRBD1	TRBJ1-5
TGTGCCAGCAGCTTAGACCAGCGGGGGGTCAACACAGATACGCAGTATTTT	CASSLDQRGVNTDTQYF	TRBV7-2	17	NA	TRBD2	TRBJ2-3
TGTGCCGGAAGACGATGGGGGCTTGGGGCCAACGTCCTGACTTTC	CAGRRWGLGANVLTF	TRBV6-5	15	NA	NA	TRBJ2-6
TGCGCCAGCAGCGGCCCCAGTAGGCTAGCTGGGGCCAACGTCCTGACTTTC	CASSGPSRLAGANVLTF	TRBV5-1	17	NA	NA	TRBJ2-6
TGTGCCAGCAGCTTAGCCGGCAGGGTGTATGGCTACACCTTC	CASSLAGRVYGYTF	TRBV13	14	NA	NA	TRBJ1-2
TGTGCCAGCAGTGGAATCCGATCGTCCGGGACAGGCGCCTACGAGCAGTACTTC	CASSGIRSSGTGAYEQYF	TRBV25-1	18	NA	TRBD1	TRBJ2-7
TGCGCCAGCAGCGCGGGCGAGCAAGAGACCCAGTACTTC	CASSAGEQETQYF	TRBV5-1	13	NA	NA	TRBJ2-5
TGTGCCAGCAGCCGACAGGGGAACACCGGGGAGCTGTTTTTT	CASSRQGNTGELFF	TRBV5-4	14	few	TRBD1	TRBJ2-2
TGTGCCTGGACAGGGGCCTATAATTCACCCCTCCACTTT	CAWTGAYNSPLHF	TRBV30	13	NA	NA	TRBJ1-6
TGTGCCAGCAGCCGGGACATCCGAAACTATGGCTACACCTTC	CASSRDIRNYGYTF	TRBV5-4	14	NA	NA	TRBJ1-2
TGTGCCAGCAGACAGGGTAATAGCAATCAGCCCCAGCATTTT	CASRQGNSNQPQHF	TRBV19	14	NA	TRBD1	TRBJ1-5
TGTGCCAGCAGCTTAGAAGCGGGAACCAACTATGGCTACACCTTC	CASSLEAGTNYGYTF	TRBV11-2	15	NA	NA	TRBJ1-2
TGCGCCAGCAGAGAGCAGGACAGGGCAAGCTACGAGCAGTACTTC	CASREQDRASYEQYF	TRBV5-1	15	once	TRBD1	TRBJ2-7
TGTGCCAGCAGTCCCCCTGTGCGACTAGAACACGATACGCAGTATTTT	CASSPPVRLEHDTQYF	TRBV6-6	16	NA	NA	TRBJ2-3
TGCAGTGGTAGAAGGGGGCAGGAGCAGTTCTTC	CSGRRGQEQFF	TRBV20-1	11	NA	TRBD1	TRBJ2-1
TGTGCCAGTAGTCCCCGGGGGACAGGTCCCACAGATACGCAGTATTTT	CASSPRGTGPTDTQYF	TRBV19	16	NA	TRBD1	TRBJ2-3
TGTGCCGCCGGGCAGGGGTCGGTGGAGACCCAGTACTTC	CAAGQGSVETQYF	TRBV24-1	13	NA	NA	TRBJ2-5
TGTGCCAGCAGTTACGTCGGGGGGGGCCCCACAGATACGCAGTATTTT	CASSYVGGGPTDTQYF	TRBV6-2/TRBV6-3	16	once	TRBD2	TRBJ2-3
TGTGCCAGCAGCGGTCGGACAGGGAGTGGTAATGAGCAGTTCTTC	CASSGRTGSGNEQFF	TRBV11-2	15	NA	TRBD1	TRBJ2-1
TGTGCCAGCAGCTTGGACTTAGCCAATGAGCAGTTCTTC	CASSLDLANEQFF	TRBV5-4	13	NA	NA	TRBJ2-1
TGTGCCAGCAGTGTGACAGGGGGGACCTACGAGCAGTACTTC	CASSVTGGTYEQYF	TRBV28	14	NA	TRBD1	TRBJ2-7
TGCGCCAGCAGCCAAGGGGGAACCGGGACTTTTTCCGAGCAGTACTTC	CASSQGGTGTFSEQYF	TRBV4-1	16	once	NA	TRBJ2-7
TGTGCCGCGAGTCCAGGCTTAAATTCACCCCTCCACTTT	CAASPGLNSPLHF	TRBV19	13	NA	NA	TRBJ1-6
TGTGCCAGCAGCCCCCAGCAGGGATCTGGAAACACCATATATTTT	CASSPQQGSGNTIYF	TRBV9	15	NA	NA	TRBJ1-3
TGTGCCATCAGTGGAGACAGGGGTTCAACCGATAGCAATCAGCCCCAGCATTTT	CAISGDRGSTDSNQPQHF	TRBV10-3	18	few	TRBD1	TRBJ1-5
TGTGCCAGCAGCCAAGGCCCGGGGAGTGGAAACACCATATATTTT	CASSQGPGSGNTIYF	TRBV3-1/TRBV3-2	15	NA	NA	TRBJ1-3
TGTGCCAGCAGCCAAGGCGACAGGGACAACTATGGCTACACCTTC	CASSQGDRDNYGYTF	TRBV4-2	15	NA	TRBD1	TRBJ1-2
TGTGCCTGGACGCCGGGACAGGGCGCCTCCTATAATTCACCCCTCCACTTT	CAWTPGQGASYNSPLHF	TRBV30	17	few	TRBD1	TRBJ1-6
TGTGCCTGGAGCCTAAGGGGGCGCGAAGAGACCCAGTACTTC	CAWSLRGREETQYF	TRBV30	14	NA	TRBD1	TRBJ2-5
TGTGCCTGGTTTGCAGGGGGCAAAGATGGCTACACCTTC	CAWFAGGKDGYTF	TRBV30	13	NA	TRBD1	TRBJ1-2